These 8 T cell receptor beta chains share one sample of origin, sequenced in a study of blood T cell repertoires in COVID-19. Assay used: immunoSEQ multiplex PCR; TCRdb lists only in-frame clones, some missing. The repertoire holds tens of thousands of clones, with 77% as singletons. The sequenced sample was peripheral blood. These receptors originate from an older man with COVID-19, enrolled during active disease.

The J gene is TRBJ1-1, the V gene TRBV27, with D possibly being TRBD1 (6 bases). The CDR3 sequence is 13 residues long. Between the trimmed V and J ends, which lost 4 bases and 8 bases, there was a span of 14 bases. Germline values: CDR1 MNHEY, CDR2 SMNVEV (reference sequence). In DNA, the CDR3 is TGTGCCAGCAGTTCCAACTACAGGGTCGAAGCTTTCTTT. This codes for CASSSNYRVEAFF.

The chain carries TRBV15 and TRBJ1-2; D perhaps matches TRBD1 (5 bases). The CDR3 extends over 15 amino acids. Germline V gene lookup returns CDR1 LNHNV and CDR2 YYDKDF (reference sequence). V was pared by 1 base and J by 6 bases, with 15 bases between. CDR3 residues: CATSRVRQGSNGYTF. CDR3 nucleotides: TGTGCCACCAGCAGAGTCAGGCAGGGCTCTAATGGCTACACCTTC.

The chain couples TRBV29-1 to TRBJ2-2; 7 bases are a match to TRBD1. This CDR3 region has 15 residues. V shed 7 bases and J 1 base; nucleotides not matched to a gene: 9. CDR1 is SQVTM, CDR2 ANQGSEA, per germline. CDR3 nucleotides: TGCAGCGGGTACGGGACAGCTTGGAACACCGGGGAGCTGTTTTTT. Translated, it gives CSGYGTAWNTGELFF.

This clone was recorded once. The chain has TRBV9 and TRBJ2-1, with D maybe TRBD2 (6 bases). Trimming took 0 bases from V and 7 from J, leaving 17 bases between them. Germline V gives CDR1 SGDLS, CDR2 YYNGEE. There are 16 residues in the CDR3. Here the CDR3 reads CASSVEDGGLKNEQFF. The DNA for the CDR3 is TGTGCCAGCAGCGTAGAGGACGGGGGACTCAAAAATGAGCAGTTCTTC.

In its sample, this clone was seen once. The rearrangement joins TRBV6-5 to TRBJ1-2; no reliable D call. The V end was cut by 7 bases, the J end by 3 bases, with 12 bases between. The germline CDR1 and CDR2 sequences are MNHEY and SVGAGI. CDR3 length: 13 residues. Here the CDR3 reads CASKEGVYYGYTF. The CDR3 DNA is TGTGCCAGCAAAGAGGGAGTTTACTATGGCTACACCTTC.

This clone has just a few counts. V and J are TRBV27 and TRBJ1-6; D remains ambiguous. The CDR3 runs to 15 residues. CDR1 and CDR2 (germline): MNHEY, SMNVEV (reference sequence). V was cut by 7 bases and J by 0 bases, with 10 bases left in between. As DNA, the CDR3 is TGTGCCAGCACTTTGGACTACTCCTATAATTCACCCCTCCACTTT. Amino acid sequence: CASTLDYSYNSPLHF.

The chain couples TRBV7-9 to TRBJ2-7; 11 nucleotides line up with TRBD1. Per the germline V gene, CDR1 is SEHNR and CDR2 is FQNEAQ (reference sequence). The V gene end was trimmed by 5 bases and the J gene end by 2 bases; junction bases not matched to a gene: 8. This CDR3 is built from 16 residues. CDR3 in DNA: TGTGCCAGCAGCCTAGGGGCGGGACAGGGGGCCTACGAGCAGTACTTC. Protein: CASSLGAGQGAYEQYF.

This chain links TRBV11-2 with TRBJ2-1; 14 nucleotides line up with TRBD2. Per the germline V gene, CDR1 is SGHAT and CDR2 is FQNNGV. This CDR3 spans 16 amino acids. V lost 5 bases to trimming and J lost 8 bases; unmatched junction nucleotides: 8. The CDR3 loop reads CASSIPGLAGAYEQFF. CDR3 sequence (DNA): TGTGCCAGCAGCATTCCGGGACTAGCGGGAGCTTATGAGCAGTTCTTC.